These 28 T cell receptor beta chains came from one sample sequenced in a study of blood T cell repertoires in COVID-19. Libraries were prepared by immunoSEQ multiplex PCR; TCRdb keeps only in-frame clonotypes and omits some of them. The sample includes hundreds of thousands of clones, 83% of them seen just once. Sequenced material: peripheral blood. The receptors were gathered from a woman between 45 and 65 years old with acute or convalescent COVID-19.

The chain joins TRBV29-1 to TRBJ1-1; D perhaps matches TRBD1 (6 bases). CDR3 size: 14 residues. From germline, CDR1 is SQVTM and CDR2 ANQGSEA. The V end lost 5 bases, the J end lost 3 bases, and 16 bases lay between the germline ends. CDR3 sequence: CSVYNRDKDTEAFF. The DNA for the CDR3 is TGCAGCGTTTACAACCGGGACAAGGACACTGAAGCTTTCTTT.

This chain connects TRBV9 to TRBJ2-3; TRBD1 matches 8 bases. Germline V gene sequence: CDR1 SGDLS, CDR2 YYNGEE. The CDR3 contains 15 residues. With V trimmed by 2 bases and J by 0 bases, 2 bases remained unmatched. CDR3 in amino acids: CASSVWTGSTDTQYF. The CDR3 DNA reads TGTGCCAGCAGCGTGTGGACAGGGAGCACAGATACGCAGTATTTT.

CDR3 sequence: CASSEAHFGILSYEQYF. The DNA of the CDR3 is TGTGCCAGCAGTGAAGCGCACTTCGGTATTCTTAGCTACGAGCAGTACTTC. The chain employs TRBV6-1 and TRBJ2-7, with D hard to call. Deletions cut 0 bases from V and 3 bases from J, with 18 bases between. The CDR3 sequence is 17 residues long. Germline V gene data show CDR1 as MNHNS and CDR2 as SASEGT.

Written as DNA, the CDR3 is TGTGCCAGCAGCCCCGGACAGGGCGGTAATGAGCAGTTCTTC. The encoded protein is CASSPGQGGNEQFF. The V gene is TRBV5-4, the J gene TRBJ2-1; the match to TRBD1 covers 8 bases. Germline V CDR1 and CDR2: SGHNT, YYREEE (reference sequence). The trim removed 4 bases at V and 7 bases at J, leaving 7 bases unmatched. This CDR3 spans 14 amino acids. Full variable domain (rest looked up from reference TRBV5-4 and TRBJ2-1): ETGVTQSPTHLIKTRGQQVTLRCSSQSGHNTVSWYQQALGQGPQFIFQYYREEENGRGNFPPRFSGLQFPNYSSELNVNALELDDSALYLCASSPGQGGNEQFFGPGTRLTVL.

The chain has TRBV6-6 and TRBJ1-4, with a possible D match to TRBD1 (5 bases). This CDR3 has 12 residues. V gave up 6 bases and J gave up 8 bases, with 10 bases separating them. Germline-derived CDR1 and CDR2 are MNHNY and SVGAGI (reference sequence). The CDR3 loop reads CASSYHREKLFF. CDR3 nucleotide sequence: TGTGCCAGCAGCTATCACAGGGAAAAACTGTTTTTT.

This chain joins TRBV6-5 and TRBJ2-7, with 8 bases matching TRBD1. Germline loops: CDR1 MNHEY, CDR2 SVGAGI. This CDR3 is 14 amino acids long. The V gene end was trimmed by 6 bases and the J gene end by 4 bases; junction bases not matched to a gene: 8. The CDR3: CASRAGTGPYEQYF. The CDR3 DNA reads as TGTGCCAGCAGGGCGGGGACAGGACCTTACGAGCAGTACTTC.

In its sample, this clone was seen a few times. The gene calls are TRBV2 and TRBJ2-5; D is possibly TRBD2 (5 bases). The CDR3 sequence is 15 residues long. Trimming cost V 2 bases and J 1 base, with 11 bases left between them. Germline lookup yields CDR1 SNHLY and CDR2 FYNNEI. The CDR3 reads CASSERRATQETQYF. As DNA, the CDR3 is TGTGCCAGCAGTGAAAGGCGGGCGACCCAAGAGACCCAGTACTTC.

This clone occurred once. The rearrangement links TRBV5-1 to TRBJ1-1, with D hard to call. Germline V lookup: CDR1 SGHRS, CDR2 YFSETQ. The CDR3 is made up of 14 amino acids. V lost 3 bases and J lost 5, with 14 bases in between. The CDR3 DNA reads as TGCGCCAGCAGCTCCTCCCAGTTTGGTACTGAAGCTTTCTTT. It encodes CASSSSQFGTEAFF. The full variable domain, completed using reference TRBV5-1 and TRBJ1-1, is KAGVTQTPRYLIKTRGQQVTLSCSPISGHRSVSWYQQTPGQGLQFLFEYFSETQRNKGNFPGRFSGRQFSNSRSEMNVSTLELGDSALYLCASSSSQFGTEAFFGQGTRLTVV.

The chain carries TRBV30 and TRBJ2-5; 7 bases agree with TRBD2. The ends lost 0 bases at V and 4 bases at J; junction bases unmatched: 17. The germline CDR1 and CDR2 sequences are GTSNPN and SVGIG (reference sequence). The CDR3 is 18 residues long. The CDR3 nucleotides are TGTGCCTGGAGTGTAAAGCCTCCCCGGAGCGGGATACGAGAGACCCAGTACTTC. It translates to CAWSVKPPRSGIRETQYF.

Remarks on this clone: Other DNA sequences from this sample encode an identical CDR3 as well. The chain uses TRBV19 and TRBJ2-1; 14 nucleotides match TRBD2. CDR1 is LNHDA and CDR2 is SQIVND in the germline V gene (reference sequence). Trimming removed 3 bases from V and 8 bases from J; junction bases left unmatched: 3. This CDR3 is built from 15 residues. This chain's CDR3 is CASSIGGLAGDEQFF. Written as DNA, the CDR3 is TGTGCCAGTAGTATTGGGGGACTAGCGGGAGATGAGCAGTTCTTC.

This clone showed up just a few times. The chain joins TRBV3-1 (or the pseudogene TRBV3-2) to TRBJ2-2, with D tentatively TRBD1 (5 bases). Germline V gene sequence: CDR1 LGHDT, CDR2 YNNKEL (reference sequence). The length of the CDR3 is 15 residues. Trimming took 4 bases from V and 0 from J, leaving 9 bases between them. The CDR3 nucleotides read TGTGCCAGCAGCCCACGGACATCGAACACCGGGGAGCTGTTTTTT. It is translated as CASSPRTSNTGELFF.

This chain joins TRBV5-1 and TRBJ2-2; D remains unclear. V was shortened by 4 bases and J by 7 bases, with 5 bases between the two germline ends. From germline, CDR1 is SGHRS and CDR2 YFSETQ. CDR3 length: 11 amino acids. The CDR3 nucleotides read TGCGCCAGCAGCACGGGCGGGGAGCTGTTTTTT. Its translation: CASSTGGELFF.

This chain uses TRBV29-1 with TRBJ1-2; no reliable D call. Germline CDR1 is SQVTM and CDR2 is ANQGSEA. Trimming removed 4 bases from V and 4 bases from J, with 10 bases in between. The CDR3 extends over 12 amino acids. This CDR3 is CSVARGIYGYTF. As DNA, the CDR3 is TGCAGCGTTGCCCGAGGGATCTATGGCTACACCTTC.

This clone was seen a handful of times. V usage is TRBV7-9 and J usage is TRBJ1-2; D unclear. CDR3 length: 12 amino acids. The V end was cut by 1 base, the J end by 7 bases, with 7 bases between. The germline V gene encodes CDR1 SEHNR and CDR2 FQNEAQ (reference sequence). The CDR3 sequence is CASSLGFGGYTF. Here the CDR3 DNA reads TGTGCCAGCAGCTTAGGTTTCGGTGGCTACACCTTC.

This clone appeared once. The V call is TRBV19, the J call TRBJ1-2, with 8 nucleotides matching TRBD1. The J segment lost 2 bases and the V segment lost 3 bases, leaving 5 bases of the junction unmatched. This CDR3 contains 15 residues. CDR1 and CDR2 (germline): LNHDA, SQIVND (reference sequence). CDR3 residues: CASSITRQGNYGYTF. In DNA, the CDR3 is TGTGCCAGTAGTATCACTCGACAGGGGAACTATGGCTACACCTTC.

The J gene is TRBJ1-3, the V gene TRBV28; 9 bases agree with TRBD1. Per germline, CDR1 MDHEN and CDR2 SYDVKM. The V segment lost 3 bases and the J segment 0 bases; nucleotides outside the gene matches: 9. This CDR3 region has 18 residues. CDR3 protein: CASSFPGQGSSSGNTIYF. Here the CDR3 DNA reads TGTGCCAGCAGTTTCCCCGGACAGGGGTCGAGCTCTGGAAACACCATATATTTT.

The chain carries TRBV6-1 and TRBJ1-2; D is unclear. CDR3 length: 18 amino acids. V dropped 2 bases and J dropped 3 bases, with 22 bases sitting between them. Germline CDR1 reads MNHNS; CDR2 reads SASEGT. The CDR3 spells CASSERYGRGSKDYGYTF. CDR3 in DNA: TGTGCCAGCAGTGAAAGATATGGTAGAGGGAGCAAAGACTATGGCTACACCTTC.

The V call is TRBV7-2, the J call TRBJ2-5; perhaps TRBD1 as D (5 bases). The CDR3 consists of 14 residues. V was trimmed by 5 bases and J by 4 bases, leaving 14 bases between them. Germline V lookup: CDR1 SGHTA, CDR2 FQGNSA. In DNA form, the CDR3 reads TGTGCCAGCAGCCCTGTGGGGCAGATAGAGACCCAGTACTTC. The encoded protein is CASSPVGQIETQYF.

The chain has TRBV12-3 or TRBV12-4 and TRBJ2-1; the D gene is possibly TRBD1 (6 bases). CDR3 length equals 12 residues. The V gene lost 7 bases and the J gene lost 6 bases, with 10 bases spanning the gap. CDR3 sequence reads: CASKRQVNEQFF. CDR3 nucleotide sequence: TGTGCCAGCAAACGACAGGTCAATGAGCAGTTCTTC.

The chain has TRBV5-1 and TRBJ2-1, with 10 bases lining up with TRBD2. V lost 1 base to trimming and J lost 7 bases; unmatched junction nucleotides: 8. This CDR3 comprises 16 residues. CDR1 and CDR2 from the germline V gene are SGHRS and YFSETQ. The CDR3 sequence: CASSLTVAGGQNEQFF. The CDR3 bases are TGCGCCAGCAGCTTGACGGTAGCGGGAGGCCAAAATGAGCAGTTCTTC.

The J gene is TRBJ2-3, the V gene TRBV5-4; 11 bases align to TRBD2. In germline, CDR1 is SGHNT, CDR2 YYREEE (reference sequence). Trimming cost V 4 bases and J 0 bases; bases outside gene matches: 7. The CDR3 contains 17 residues. CDR3 DNA: TGTGCCAGCAGCACCGCGACTAGCGGGATAAGCACAGATACGCAGTATTTT. Protein product: CASSTATSGISTDTQYF. Full variable domain (rest looked up from reference TRBV5-4 and TRBJ2-3): ETGVTQSPTHLIKTRGQQVTLRCSSQSGHNTVSWYQQALGQGPQFIFQYYREEENGRGNFPPRFSGLQFPNYSSELNVNALELDDSALYLCASSTATSGISTDTQYFGPGTRLTVL.

This clone has a single count. The V gene is TRBV5-8, the J gene TRBJ2-5, with a tentative D call TRBD1 (5 bases). From germline, CDR1 is SGHTS and CDR2 YDEGEE. This CDR3 comprises 15 residues. V gave up 4 bases and J gave up 0 bases, with 13 bases separating them. Written as DNA, the CDR3 is TGTGCCAGCAGCCACTCGGCAGGGAACCAAGAGACCCAGTACTTC. Translated: CASSHSAGNQETQYF.

Written as DNA, the CDR3 is TGTGCCAGCAGCTTACCTCCGGAGCTAGCGGGAGGTAAAGAGACCCAGTACTTC. Translation gives CASSLPPELAGGKETQYF. The chain combines TRBV7-2 with TRBJ2-5; 11 bases are shared with TRBD2. The CDR3 length is 18 residues. The V gene end was trimmed by 2 bases and the J gene end by 3 bases; junction bases not matched to a gene: 11. Germline V lookup: CDR1 SGHTA, CDR2 FQGNSA.

The chain employs TRBV9 and TRBJ2-3, with 9 positions matching TRBD1. CDR3 length: 17 amino acids. The V gene's germline CDR1 is SGDLS and CDR2 YYNGEE. Trimming at V came to 4 bases and at J to 4 bases, leaving 13 bases not matched to a gene. CDR3 protein: CASSYRGGDRESDTQYF. The CDR3, as DNA: TGTGCCAGCAGCTACAGAGGCGGGGACAGGGAATCAGATACGCAGTATTTT.

In this sample, this clone turned up once. Other DNA sequences of this sample code for an identical CDR3. The chain joins TRBV5-4 to TRBJ1-1; 7 nucleotides line up with TRBD1. The CDR3 is made up of 13 amino acids. Losses at the gene ends were 0 bases for V and 4 bases for J; bases not matched to a gene: 0. Germline CDR1 is SGHNT and CDR2 is YYREEE (reference sequence). The CDR3 here is CASSLEGATEAFF. CDR3 sequence (DNA): TGTGCCAGCAGCTTGGAGGGGGCCACTGAAGCTTTCTTT.

The chain employs TRBV7-2 and TRBJ1-1; 7 nucleotides agree with TRBD1. Germline loops: CDR1 SGHTA, CDR2 FQGNSA. The CDR3 is made up of 14 amino acids. V dropped 4 bases and J dropped 6; count of bases not matched to a gene: 8. The CDR3 region has the DNA TGTGCCAGCAGCTCAGACAGGGATATTTCTGAAGCTTTCTTT. It is translated as CASSSDRDISEAFF.

The count of this clone is one. The chain carries TRBV3-1 (or the pseudogene TRBV3-2) and TRBJ2-5, with D possibly matching TRBD1 (5 bases). The V and J ends lost 4 bases and 4 bases respectively, with 16 bases between them. CDR1 LGHDT and CDR2 YNNKEL come from the germline V gene (reference sequence). The CDR3 loop spans 15 amino acids. CDR3 DNA: TGTGCCAGCAGCCTTACGACAGTGGCTAGAGAGACCCAGTACTTC. This sequence encodes CASSLTTVARETQYF.

V usage is TRBV9 and J usage is TRBJ1-2, with 8 nucleotides matching TRBD1. CDR3 length: 14 amino acids. CDR1 and CDR2 (germline): SGDLS, YYNGEE. The V segment lost 4 bases and the J segment 6 bases; nucleotides outside the gene matches: 8. The CDR3 reads CASSPWTGSHGYTF. The CDR3 DNA follows: TGTGCCAGCAGCCCATGGACAGGGAGCCATGGCTACACCTTC. The entire variable domain, with the rest obtained from reference TRBV9 and TRBJ1-2, is as follows: DSGVTQTPKHLITATGQRVTLRCSPRSGDLSVYWYQQSLDQGLQFLIQYYNGEERAKGNILERFSAQQFPDLHSELNLSSLELGDSALYFCASSPWTGSHGYTFGSGTRLTVV.